One sample yielded the 20 T cell receptor beta chains listed below, sequenced in a study of type 1 regulatory T cells. These receptors have no identified antigens. A single record per CDR3 protein comes from TCRdb applying MiXCR to the reads. The sample consists of roughly 68,000 distinct CDR3 sequences, nearly 65% of them appearing once. Sequencing was carried out using cultured T cells, either the whole culture or a sorted T cell fraction (not recorded which). The subset: Tr1-enriched cell product generated in vitro against host alloantigens. The receptor source for this set is a human donor in good health.

CDR3 sequence: CASSQERLSETQYF. CDR3 sequence (DNA): TGTGCCAGCAGCCAAGAGCGTTTATCCGAGACCCAGTACTTC. The V call is TRBV4-2, the J call TRBJ2-5; D is unresolved. Germline values: CDR1 LGHNA, CDR2 YNFKEQ. V was clipped by 0 bases and J by 5 bases, with 10 bases between them. The CDR3 sequence is 14 residues long.

This clonotype was recorded a few times. The chain employs TRBV5-4 and TRBJ2-5; 13 bases align to TRBD2. CDR3 length: 16 residues. Germline V gene lookup returns CDR1 SGHNT and CDR2 YYREEE (reference sequence). Germline trimming cut 3 bases from V and 4 bases from J; bases unmatched to any gene: 6. Here the CDR3 DNA reads TGTGCCAGCAGCTCACCTCGGACTAGCGGGAGAGAGACCCAGTACTTC. It yields the protein CASSSPRTSGRETQYF.

This clonotype came up a few times. This sequence joins TRBV27 and TRBJ2-1; 8 positions agree with TRBD2. CDR3 length: 15 residues. Germline trimming cut 6 bases from V and 6 bases from J; bases unmatched to any gene: 10. Germline-derived CDR1 and CDR2 are MNHEY and SMNVEV (reference sequence). The CDR3 DNA reads as TGTGCCAGCAGCCTAAGCGGGAGATTAGGCAATGAGCAGTTCTTC. It translates to CASSLSGRLGNEQFF.

This chain links TRBV5-4 with TRBJ2-3; the D gene is possibly TRBD2 (6 bases). Germline V CDR1 and CDR2: SGHNT, YYREEE (reference sequence). Between the trimmed V and J ends, which lost 4 bases and 4 bases, there was a span of 16 bases. This CDR3 is built from 15 residues. This CDR3 reads CASSGGTAGPDTQYF. The DNA for the CDR3 is TGTGCCAGCAGCGGAGGGACCGCCGGGCCAGATACGCAGTATTTT.

This chain joins TRBV11-2 and TRBJ1-4, with no clear D. Germline CDR1 SGHAT, CDR2 FQNNGV. CDR3 length: 15 residues. Trimming cost V 3 bases and J 0 bases, with 8 bases left between them. The CDR3 region has the DNA TGTGCCAGCAGCTTGACCGGCACAACTAATGAAAAACTGTTTTTT. Amino acids: CASSLTGTTNEKLFF.

V is TRBV28 and J is TRBJ2-3; D is perhaps TRBD2 (6 bases). The V end was cut by 7 bases, the J end by 9 bases, with 17 bases between. Germline V gene lookup returns CDR1 MDHEN and CDR2 SYDVKM. This CDR3 is built from 13 residues. This CDR3 is CASTRDSPRTQYF. CDR3 coding DNA: TGTGCCAGCACTCGGGACTCCCCCCGGACGCAGTATTTT.

This chain uses TRBV12-5 with TRBJ2-7; 9 bases agree with TRBD1. Trimming cost V 5 bases and J 3 bases; bases outside gene matches: 2. The germline gives CDR1 LGHNT, CDR2 FRNRAP. The CDR3 consists of 13 residues. DNA for the CDR3: TGTGCTAGTGGTACAGGGGGCGTCTACGAGCAGTACTTC. This sequence encodes CASGTGGVYEQYF.

The genes are TRBV10-3 and TRBJ2-3, with D unclear. V lost 3 bases and J lost 5, with 3 bases in between. CDR1 is ENHRY and CDR2 is SYGVKD in the germline V gene. The CDR3 sequence is 11 residues long. The CDR3: CAISELDTQYF. As DNA, the CDR3 is TGTGCCATCAGTGAACTAGATACGCAGTATTTT.

This clonotype is a singleton in its sample. The rearrangement joins TRBV18 to TRBJ2-7; 13 bases are a match to TRBD2. Unmatched junction bases numbered 8, after V lost 3 bases and J lost 0 bases. This CDR3 region has 18 residues. The V gene's germline CDR1 is KGHSH and CDR2 LQKENI. Here the CDR3 reads CASSPNIGTSGNSYEQYF. CDR3 DNA sequence: TGTGCCAGCTCACCCAACATCGGGACTAGCGGGAACTCCTACGAGCAGTACTTC.

The V gene is TRBV20-1, the J gene TRBJ2-7; TRBD2 might be the D (7 bases). Germline loops: CDR1 DFQATT, CDR2 SNEGSKA (reference sequence). The V end was cut by 6 bases, the J end by 5 bases, with 23 bases between. This CDR3 is built from 15 residues. CDR3 DNA: TGCAGTGCCCGGGGGGCGGCTAGCGTTTATCACGAGCAGTACTTC. It is translated as CSARGAASVYHEQYF.

The chain has TRBV7-2 and TRBJ2-1, with D unresolved. Trimming pared 5 bases from V and 2 bases from J, leaving 1 base between. CDR1 and CDR2 (germline): SGHTA, FQGNSA. This CDR3 is 11 amino acids long. The CDR3 DNA sequence: TGTGCCAGCAGCCCCTACAATGAGCAGTTCTTC. It yields the protein CASSPYNEQFF.

This sequence joins TRBV6-5 and TRBJ1-4; D gene uncertain. The germline V and J ends were trimmed by 0 bases and 0 bases, with 8 bases remaining between them. The CDR3 has 16 residues. Germline CDR1 and CDR2: MNHEY and SVGAGI. DNA for the CDR3: TGTGCCAGCAGTTACTCGATTGGGACAACTAATGAAAAACTGTTTTTT. Residues: CASSYSIGTTNEKLFF.

This chain links TRBV11-2 with TRBJ2-5, with no clear D. The ends were cut back, 1 base at V and 2 bases at J, with 8 bases in the middle. Germline CDR1 is SGHAT and CDR2 is FQNNGV. The CDR3 totals 14 residues. In nucleotides, the CDR3 is TGTGCCAGCAGCTTAGGTCCACAGCAAGAGACCCAGTACTTC. Amino acids: CASSLGPQQETQYF. Drawing the rest from reference TRBV11-2 and TRBJ2-5, the complete variable domain is EAGVAQSPRYKIIEKRQSVAFWCNPISGHATLYWYQQILGQGPKLLIQFQNNGVVDDSQLPKDRFSAERLKGVDSTLKIQPAKLEDSAVYLCASSLGPQQETQYFGPGTRLLVL.

This sequence joins TRBV12-3 or TRBV12-4 and TRBJ1-5; D unresolved. The V end lost 3 bases, the J end lost 5 bases, and 5 bases lay between the germline ends. The CDR3 has 12 residues. CDR3 protein: CASSFGDQPQHF. The CDR3 DNA follows: TGTGCCAGCAGTTTTGGGGATCAGCCCCAGCATTTT.

The chain recombines TRBV12-3 or TRBV12-4 with TRBJ1-1; no firm D call. This CDR3 is built from 15 residues. Trimming took off 7 bases at V and 6 bases at J, with 21 bases between the two ends. The CDR3 reads CASTRNAGPEAEAFF. The CDR3 DNA follows: TGTGCCAGCACACGAAATGCCGGGCCCGAGGCTGAAGCTTTCTTT.

The chain uses TRBV27 and TRBJ1-1; no definite D call. Trimming pared 5 bases from V and 0 bases from J, leaving 10 bases between. The CDR3 has 14 residues. Germline V lookup: CDR1 MNHEY, CDR2 SMNVEV (reference sequence). This CDR3 is CASSPYSMNTEAFF. The CDR3 bases are TGTGCCAGCAGTCCCTACTCCATGAACACTGAAGCTTTCTTT.

The genes are TRBV4-3 and TRBJ2-3; a weak D match, TRBD2 (7 bases). The CDR3 runs to 15 residues. Germline V lookup: CDR1 LGHNA, CDR2 YSLEER. Trimming took off 1 base at V and 6 bases at J, with 14 bases between the two ends. The CDR3 loop is CASSQAGGSGDTQYF. The CDR3 DNA follows: TGCGCCAGCAGCCAAGCGGGGGGCTCCGGGGATACGCAGTATTTT.

J is TRBJ2-6 and V is TRBV4-3, with 7 bases that match TRBD1. Trimming removed 4 bases from V and 1 base from J; junction bases left unmatched: 1. The germline CDR1 and CDR2 sequences are LGHNA and YSLEER. The CDR3 totals 15 residues. CDR3 region: CASSLGQSGANVLTF. CDR3 DNA sequence: TGCGCCAGCAGCCTGGGACAGTCTGGGGCCAACGTCCTGACTTTC.

This clonotype was observed a handful of times. The genes are TRBV10-3 and TRBJ1-2; tentatively, D is TRBD1 (5 bases). Trimming took 7 bases from V and 6 from J, leaving 9 bases between them. Germline CDR1 is ENHRY and CDR2 is SYGVKD. The CDR3 runs 11 residues. Written as DNA, the CDR3 is TGTGCCATCACGGGGCTCGATGGCTACACCTTC. Amino acids: CAITGLDGYTF.

A single count supports this clonotype. The chain combines TRBV12-3 or TRBV12-4 with TRBJ2-7, with 8 bases aligning to TRBD1. The CDR3 is 17 amino acids. With 5 bases clipped from V and 6 bases from J, the junction kept 18 bases outside the gene matches. CDR3 region: CASSPWTGLVSDGEQYF. Here the CDR3 DNA reads TGTGCCAGCAGTCCGTGGACAGGGTTGGTTAGTGACGGCGAGCAGTACTTC.